The 29 T cell receptor beta chains listed next were all sequenced from one sample in a study of blood T cell repertoires in COVID-19. TCRdb's copy holds only in-frame clones and misses some; the assay was immunoSEQ multiplex PCR. The sample lists about 240,000 clones, 86% occurring once. Sequencing was carried out using PBMCs or T cells enriched from blood (not recorded which). These receptors came from a woman in her thirties or forties with acute COVID-19.

The chain couples TRBV9 to TRBJ2-3; 7 bases are shared with TRBD2. Trimming at V came to 0 bases and at J to 4 bases, leaving 5 bases not matched to a gene. CDR1 and CDR2 from the germline V gene are SGDLS and YYNGEE. This CDR3 comprises 15 residues. CDR3 sequence reads: CASSVGGGSADTQYF. CDR3 DNA: TGTGCCAGCAGCGTAGGAGGCGGGAGTGCAGATACGCAGTATTTT.

This clone was counted a few times. The chain links TRBV27 to TRBJ1-2; D not resolved. This CDR3 region has 13 residues. Germline V gene data show CDR1 as MNHEY and CDR2 as SMNVEV (reference sequence). Trimming pared 2 bases from V and 3 bases from J, leaving 7 bases between. In DNA, the CDR3 is TGTGCCAGCAGTTTACGGGGTGACTATGGCTACACCTTC. Amino acid sequence: CASSLRGDYGYTF.

This chain joins TRBV14 and TRBJ2-3; the D is unclear. CDR3 size: 14 residues. From germline, CDR1 is SGHDN and CDR2 FVKESK. V lost 2 bases and J 5 bases, leaving 11 bases between the germline ends. CDR3 in DNA: TGTGCCAGCAGCCAAAACGGAGTGCTAGATACGCAGTATTTT. Its protein product is CASSQNGVLDTQYF.

The chain joins TRBV27 to TRBJ2-5; tentative D call: TRBD2 (6 bases). This CDR3 is built from 13 residues. V was clipped by 1 base and J by 3 bases, with 6 bases between them. Germline CDR1 reads MNHEY; CDR2 reads SMNVEV (reference sequence). The CDR3: CASSLWGEETQYF. In nucleotides, the CDR3 is TGTGCCAGCAGTTTATGGGGGGAAGAGACCCAGTACTTC.

This rearrangement joins TRBV7-3 to TRBJ2-3; 9 bases are a match to TRBD2. The CDR3 is 16 residues long. Germline V gene lookup returns CDR1 SGHTA and CDR2 FQGTGA. Trimming removed 5 bases from V and 3 bases from J; junction bases left unmatched: 9. The CDR3: CASSLPPSGITDTQYF. For the CDR3, the DNA is TGTGCCAGCAGCCTCCCTCCTAGCGGGATAACAGATACGCAGTATTTT.

The chain links TRBV2 to TRBJ2-1, with 10 bases fitting TRBD2. The CDR3 runs 17 residues. Germline trimming cut 3 bases from V and 4 bases from J; bases unmatched to any gene: 9. Germline V gene sequence: CDR1 SNHLY, CDR2 FYNNEI. The CDR3 region has the DNA TGTGCCAGCAGTGAGAGCCTAGCGGGAGCATCATACAATGAGCAGTTCTTC. Residues: CASSESLAGASYNEQFF.

The V gene is TRBV5-1, the J gene TRBJ2-1; 7 positions match TRBD2. Germline CDR1 reads SGHRS; CDR2 reads YFSETQ. The CDR3 sequence is 15 residues long. V shed 0 bases, J shed 3 bases, and the junction held 3 bases outside the gene matches. In DNA form, the CDR3 reads TGCGCCAGCAGCTTGGGTGCGGGAGACTACAATGAGCAGTTCTTC. Translating gives CASSLGAGDYNEQFF. Based on the CDR3 plus reference TRBV5-1 and TRBJ2-1, the full variable domain is KAGVTQTPRYLIKTRGQQVTLSCSPISGHRSVSWYQQTPGQGLQFLFEYFSETQRNKGNFPGRFSGRQFSNSRSEMNVSTLELGDSALYLCASSLGAGDYNEQFFGPGTRLTVL.

This clone was recorded once. The V and J genes are TRBV9 and TRBJ2-1; unclear D gene. The CDR3 extends over 15 amino acids. Germline V lookup: CDR1 SGDLS, CDR2 YYNGEE. The ends were cut back, 0 bases at V and 8 bases at J, with 15 bases in the middle. CDR3 region: CASSVALDRPHEQFF. The CDR3 region has the DNA TGTGCCAGCAGCGTAGCCCTAGATAGGCCGCATGAGCAGTTCTTC.

The gene calls are TRBV9 and TRBJ2-1; 7 bases fit TRBD1. Germline V lookup: CDR1 SGDLS, CDR2 YYNGEE. The CDR3 covers 14 residues. V shed 4 bases, J shed 5 bases, and the junction held 6 bases outside the gene matches. For the CDR3, the DNA is TGTGCCAGCAGCTCATCGGGGACAGACAATGAGCAGTTCTTC. Encoded protein: CASSSSGTDNEQFF.

The genes are TRBV11-3 and TRBJ2-7; TRBD2 matches at 7 bases. This CDR3 comprises 14 residues. Germline V gene sequence: CDR1 SGHNT, CDR2 YENEEA. The junction had 8 bases not matched to a gene; V was cut back by 3 bases and J by 6 bases. In DNA form, the CDR3 reads TGTGCCAGCAGCTTTGGGGGGGGGTACGCCGAGCAGTACTTC. Translated, it gives CASSFGGGYAEQYF.

V usage is TRBV9 and J usage is TRBJ2-3, with 9 bases lining up with TRBD2. With 3 bases clipped from V and 1 base from J, the junction kept 3 bases outside the gene matches. The CDR3 contains 15 residues. The germline V gene encodes CDR1 SGDLS and CDR2 YYNGEE. Here the CDR3 reads CASSGAGGRTDTQYF. The CDR3 region has the DNA TGTGCCAGCAGCGGAGCGGGGGGACGCACAGATACGCAGTATTTT.

The chain uses TRBV11-3 and TRBJ2-5; 9 nucleotides line up with TRBD2. The CDR3 is 17 amino acids. J gave up 2 bases and V 6 bases, and 13 bases lay outside the gene matches. The V gene's germline CDR1 is SGHNT and CDR2 YENEEA. The CDR3 DNA reads as TGTGCCAGCAGGAGGGGAGCGCTAGCGGGAAGACAAGAGACCCAGTACTTC. It encodes CASRRGALAGRQETQYF.

This chain links TRBV3-1 (or the pseudogene TRBV3-2) with TRBJ2-5, with 7 positions matching TRBD2. J gave up 3 bases and V 0 bases, and 7 bases lay outside the gene matches. Germline V gene data show CDR1 as LGHDT and CDR2 as YNNKEL (reference sequence). The CDR3 spans 16 residues. As DNA, the CDR3 is TGTGCCAGCAGCCAAGATTTGGCTAGCGGAAAAGAGACCCAGTACTTC. Its translation: CASSQDLASGKETQYF.

V usage is TRBV2 and J usage is TRBJ1-2; weak D call: TRBD1 (5 bases). The V end was cut by 6 bases, the J end by 10 bases, with 15 bases between. Per germline, CDR1 SNHLY and CDR2 FYNNEI. The CDR3 is 12 residues long. The CDR3, as DNA: TGTGCCAGCAGACTACAGGTTTCGGCCTACACCTTC. Translation: CASRLQVSAYTF.

The genes are TRBV5-6 and TRBJ2-5, with TRBD1 matching 7 bases. Germline lookup yields CDR1 SGHDT and CDR2 YYEEEE. The CDR3 contains 15 residues. Losses at the gene ends were 3 bases for V and 5 bases for J; bases not matched to a gene: 10. The chain's CDR3 is CASSSQGEGLETQYF. For the CDR3, the DNA is TGTGCCAGCAGCTCCCAGGGGGAAGGGCTTGAGACCCAGTACTTC.

This CDR3 reads CSASMVTSGTDTQYF. The DNA for the CDR3 is TGCAGTGCTAGTATGGTTACTAGCGGCACAGATACGCAGTATTTT. This chain links TRBV20-1 with TRBJ2-3, with 7 bases fitting TRBD2. With 3 bases clipped from V and 1 base from J, the junction kept 7 bases outside the gene matches. The germline gives CDR1 DFQATT, CDR2 SNEGSKA (reference sequence). The CDR3 is 15 amino acids.

The chain combines TRBV5-4 with TRBJ2-7; TRBD1 agrees at 12 bases. Germline V CDR1 and CDR2: SGHNT, YYREEE (reference sequence). The CDR3 spans 15 residues. V lost 4 bases to trimming and J lost 4 bases; unmatched junction nucleotides: 6. In DNA, the CDR3 is TGTGCCAGCAGCATGACGGGACAGGGGGCTTACGAGCAGTACTTC. Its protein is CASSMTGQGAYEQYF.

The CDR3 spells CASSAETGNYEQYF. The CDR3 DNA reads as TGCGCCAGCAGTGCCGAGACAGGGAATTACGAGCAGTACTTC. The V call is TRBV10-2, the J call TRBJ2-7; 7 nucleotides match TRBD1. The CDR3 is made up of 14 amino acids. Germline assignment: CDR1 WSHSY and CDR2 SAAADI. V lost 4 bases, J lost 4 bases, and 7 bases stayed unmatched.

The chain joins TRBV7-9 to TRBJ2-1, with D possibly being TRBD2 (6 bases). The CDR3 length is 17 residues. Germline CDR1 SEHNR, CDR2 FQNEAQ (reference sequence). V lost 0 bases and J 1 base, leaving 13 bases between the germline ends. The CDR3 is CASSLAGSTDSYNEQFF. The DNA of the CDR3 is TGTGCCAGCAGCTTAGCCGGGAGCACTGATTCCTACAATGAGCAGTTCTTC.

V usage is TRBV30 and J usage is TRBJ2-7; the match to TRBD1 covers 10 bases. The V segment lost 3 bases and the J segment 2 bases; nucleotides outside the gene matches: 7. CDR1 GTSNPN and CDR2 SVGIG come from the germline V gene (reference sequence). The CDR3 totals 15 residues. In nucleotides, the CDR3 is TGTGCCTGGAGAGGGACAGGGGACGTAACCTACGAGCAGTACTTC. Translation gives CAWRGTGDVTYEQYF.

This chain joins TRBV12-3 or TRBV12-4 and TRBJ1-5; D may be TRBD1 (6 bases). The CDR3 runs to 12 residues. Trimming removed 6 bases at V and 7 bases at J, with 10 bases between. The CDR3 sequence is CASRSGDQPQHF. The CDR3 region has the DNA TGTGCCAGCAGGTCAGGGGACCAGCCCCAGCATTTT.

This sequence joins TRBV7-9 and TRBJ1-5, with D possibly matching TRBD1 (5 bases). CDR3 length: 14 amino acids. CDR1 is SEHNR and CDR2 is FQNEAQ in the germline V gene (reference sequence). The V end lost 4 bases, the J end lost 1 base, and 8 bases lay between the germline ends. CDR3 DNA sequence: TGTGCCAGCAGCTGGGGGGGGAGCAATCAGCCCCAGCATTTT. It codes for CASSWGGSNQPQHF.

The chain uses TRBV7-9 and TRBJ1-6; 7 bases are a match to TRBD1. This CDR3 comprises 15 residues. J was trimmed by 5 bases and V by 8 bases; bases with no gene match: 9. Germline loops: CDR1 SEHNR, CDR2 FQNEAQ (reference sequence). The CDR3 reads CASGSPTGNNSPLHF. The DNA of the CDR3 is TGTGCCAGCGGGTCACCGACAGGGAATAATTCACCCCTCCACTTT.

This chain joins TRBV19 and TRBJ2-1; TRBD2 agrees at 14 bases. The germline V gene has CDR1 LNHDA and CDR2 SQIVND (reference sequence). V was clipped by 5 bases and J by 7 bases; unmatched bases: 1. This CDR3 comprises 14 residues. This CDR3 reads CASSWTSGRNEQFF. CDR3 nucleotide sequence: TGTGCCAGTAGTTGGACTAGCGGGAGGAATGAGCAGTTCTTC.

V usage is TRBV11-3 and J usage is TRBJ2-3; possibly TRBD2 for D (6 bases). Germline V gives CDR1 SGHNT, CDR2 YENEEA. The CDR3 runs 17 residues. V lost 5 bases and J lost 5, with 23 bases in between. The CDR3 DNA is TGTGCCAGCAGCCTTGAGCGGACCCGGGAGATTGTAGATACGCAGTATTTT. Its translation is CASSLERTREIVDTQYF.

The CDR3 DNA reads as TGCGCCAGCAGCCAAAAGCTTTGGGAGGACGGTTCCGGGGAGCTGTTTTTT. As protein: CASSQKLWEDGSGELFF. This rearrangement joins TRBV4-1 to TRBJ2-2; possible D gene TRBD2, 6 bases. This CDR3 has 17 residues. Germline V gene data show CDR1 as MGHRA and CDR2 as YSYEKL. The V and J ends lost 2 bases and 6 bases respectively, with 19 bases between them.

The rearrangement joins TRBV5-4 to TRBJ2-2; 7 positions agree with TRBD1. J gave up 4 bases and V 4 bases, and 7 bases lay outside the gene matches. The CDR3 runs 15 residues. Germline values: CDR1 SGHNT, CDR2 YYREEE (reference sequence). This CDR3 is CASSRQSGGTGELFF. In DNA form, the CDR3 reads TGTGCCAGCAGCCGCCAGTCAGGGGGCACCGGGGAGCTGTTTTTT. Drawing the rest from reference TRBV5-4 and TRBJ2-2, the complete variable domain is ETGVTQSPTHLIKTRGQQVTLRCSSQSGHNTVSWYQQALGQGPQFIFQYYREEENGRGNFPPRFSGLQFPNYSSELNVNALELDDSALYLCASSRQSGGTGELFFGEGSRLTVL.

The chain links TRBV5-6 to TRBJ2-7, with D maybe TRBD2 (5 bases). This CDR3 is 14 amino acids long. Germline V CDR1 and CDR2: SGHDT, YYEEEE. V was clipped by 0 bases and J by 2 bases, with 9 bases between them. DNA of the CDR3: TGTGCCAGCAGCTTGGTCCCGGGAACCTACGAGCAGTACTTC. This encodes CASSLVPGTYEQYF.

Details on this clone: Its ends do not fully match the called genes, so a read error is possible. The chain couples TRBV7-7 to TRBJ2-2; maybe TRBD2 (6 bases). The germline gives CDR1 SSHAT, CDR2 FNYEAQ (reference sequence). This CDR3 has 15 amino acids. The CDR3 reads CASSAIGTADGELFF. CDR3 nucleotides: TGTGCTAGCAGCGCAATAGGGACTGCCGACGGGGAGCTGTTTTTT.